This T cell receptor beta chain came from a study of T cell changes during pregnancy in multiple sclerosis. Using immunoSEQ multiplex PCR, the repertoire was profiled, and TCRdb retains in-frame clones only, with some absent. The sample includes about 63,000 clones, approximately 93% of them seen just once. With 0 bases clipped from V and 7 bases from J, the junction kept 10 bases outside the gene matches. This CDR3 region has 17 residues. Germline loops: CDR1 LGHNA, CDR2 YSLEER. The source is a female donor with multiple sclerosis, enrolled in a pregnancy study. The rearrangement links TRBV4-3 to TRBJ2-1; TRBD1 aligns across 9 bases. The sequencing used CD8+ T cells from peripheral blood mononuclear cells, collected in the second trimester of pregnancy. The CDR3 reads CASSQDGTGGGMNEQFF. CDR3 coding DNA: TGCGCCAGCAGCCAAGACGGAACAGGGGGCGGTATGAATGAGCAGTTCTTC.